The 11 T cell receptor beta chains given below trace back to one sample, sequenced in a study of cytomegalovirus exposure and HLA in healthy donors. With 60 Vbeta and 13 Jbeta primers, the PCR was carried out. The protocol was immunoSEQ multiplex PCR, while the TCRdb copy is restricted to in-frame clones and leaves out a portion. Among some 150,000 clones listed, around 80% were seen once. Material for sequencing was PBMCs. These receptors came from a woman in her fifties or sixties in good health and CMV-seronegative.

The chain couples TRBV7-9 to TRBJ1-4; 9 bases line up with TRBD1. The CDR3 loop spans 17 amino acids. The germline CDR1 and CDR2 sequences are SEHNR and FQNEAQ (reference sequence). V shed 5 bases and J 7 bases; nucleotides not matched to a gene: 14. CDR3 in DNA: TGTGCCAGCAGCCCGTTTGAACCGGGACAGGGCGGTGAAAAACTGTTTTTT. It specifies CASSPFEPGQGGEKLFF. Full variable domain (outside the CDR3, taken from reference TRBV7-9 and TRBJ1-4): DTGVSQNPRHKITKRGQNVTFRCDPISEHNRLYWYRQTLGQGPEFLTYFQNEAQLEKSRLLSDRFSAERPKGSFSTLEIQRTEQGDSAMYLCASSPFEPGQGGEKLFFGSGTQLSVL.

The CDR3 DNA reads TGCGCCAGCAGCGACGGGGCAGGGGGCGGCCCCTACAATGAGCAGTTCTTC. Encoded protein: CASSDGAGGGPYNEQFF. The genes are TRBV5-1 and TRBJ2-1; 8 nucleotides agree with TRBD1. The CDR3 is made up of 17 amino acids. J lost 2 bases, V lost 4 bases, and 11 bases had no gene match. Per the germline V gene, CDR1 is SGHRS and CDR2 is YFSETQ.

The J gene is TRBJ1-2, the V gene TRBV28; 9 nucleotides match TRBD1. In germline, CDR1 is MDHEN, CDR2 SYDVKM. V gave up 5 bases and J gave up 2 bases; unmatched junction bases: 9. This CDR3 spans 16 amino acids. The CDR3 loop reads CASSAPYRGPNYGYTF. The CDR3 coding sequence is TGTGCCAGCAGTGCCCCATACAGGGGGCCCAACTATGGCTACACCTTC.

The rearrangement joins TRBV5-1 to TRBJ2-1, with 8 positions matching TRBD1. This CDR3 has 15 residues. CDR1 and CDR2 (germline): SGHRS, YFSETQ. Trimming took 4 bases from V and 6 from J; bases not matched to a gene: 9. CDR3 sequence (DNA): TGCGCCAGCAGCACTATCCAGGGGGCTTTCAATGAGCAGTTCTTC. Translating gives CASSTIQGAFNEQFF.

The chain employs TRBV18 and TRBJ1-3; D remains unclear. The V gene's germline CDR1 is KGHSH and CDR2 LQKENI. V was trimmed by 3 bases and J by 2 bases, leaving 17 bases between them. The CDR3 loop spans 17 amino acids. The CDR3 DNA reads TGTGCCAGCTCACCCCCATGGGAGGGTACGGCTGGAAACACCATATATTTT. Protein sequence: CASSPPWEGTAGNTIYF.

This clone was observed a handful of times. CDR3 region: CASSQQFTDTQYF. In DNA, the CDR3 is TGTGCCAGCAGTCAACAGTTCACAGATACGCAGTATTTT. The chain couples TRBV5-6 to TRBJ2-3; D is unresolved. CDR3 length equals 13 residues. With 5 bases removed from V and 2 bases from J, the gap between germline ends came to 9 bases. In germline, CDR1 is SGHDT, CDR2 YYEEEE. Combining the CDR3 with reference TRBV5-6 and TRBJ2-3 gives the whole variable domain DAGVTQSPTHLIKTRGQQVTLRCSPKSGHDTVSWYQQALGQGPQFIFQYYEEEERQRGNFPDRFSGHQFPNYSSELNVNALLLGDSALYLCASSQQFTDTQYFGPGTRLTVL.

The rearrangement joins TRBV9 to TRBJ2-7; 9 bases agree with TRBD1. This CDR3 is built from 16 residues. The germline gives CDR1 SGDLS, CDR2 YYNGEE. V was pared by 3 bases and J by 5 bases, with 12 bases of the junction left unmatched. For the CDR3, the DNA is TGTGCCAGCAGCGGTGAACTAGGGGGACAGGGCGACGAGCAGTACTTC. This translates into CASSGELGGQGDEQYF. The complete variable domain, with remaining parts taken from reference TRBV9 and TRBJ2-7, reads DSGVTQTPKHLITATGQRVTLRCSPRSGDLSVYWYQQSLDQGLQFLIQYYNGEERAKGNILERFSAQQFPDLHSELNLSSLELGDSALYFCASSGELGGQGDEQYFGPGTRLTVT.

The chain carries TRBV5-1 and TRBJ1-1; 9 nucleotides match TRBD1. This CDR3 is 18 amino acids long. V shed 5 bases, J shed 0 bases, and the junction held 14 bases outside the gene matches. Germline loops: CDR1 SGHRS, CDR2 YFSETQ. CDR3 sequence (DNA): TGCGCCAGCAGTTTTAACCCCGGGACAGGGATTATGAACACTGAAGCTTTCTTT. As protein: CASSFNPGTGIMNTEAFF.

The chain links TRBV28 to TRBJ1-2; 7 bases agree with TRBD1. The CDR3 runs 14 residues. In germline, CDR1 is MDHEN, CDR2 SYDVKM. The ends lost 7 bases at V and 5 bases at J; junction bases unmatched: 10. The CDR3 region is CASTKQGRRYGYTF. In DNA, the CDR3 is TGTGCCAGCACCAAACAGGGGCGTCGGTATGGCTACACCTTC.

The rearrangement links TRBV9 to TRBJ2-1; 8 positions agree with TRBD2. Germline values: CDR1 SGDLS, CDR2 YYNGEE. The CDR3 consists of 14 residues. Losses at the gene ends were 4 bases for V and 10 bases for J; bases not matched to a gene: 10. The CDR3 here is CASSPERELDEQFF. The CDR3 nucleotides are TGTGCCAGCAGCCCCGAGCGGGAGCTGGACGAGCAGTTCTTC. Combining the CDR3 with reference TRBV9 and TRBJ2-1 gives the whole variable domain DSGVTQTPKHLITATGQRVTLRCSPRSGDLSVYWYQQSLDQGLQFLIQYYNGEERAKGNILERFSAQQFPDLHSELNLSSLELGDSALYFCASSPERELDEQFFGPGTRLTVL.

The V and J genes are TRBV4-1 and TRBJ2-5; 7 bases fit TRBD1. The germline V gene encodes CDR1 MGHRA and CDR2 YSYEKL. V trimming: 1 base; J trimming: 5 bases; junction bases outside the gene matches: 7. The CDR3 totals 15 residues. CDR3 sequence reads: CASSQVRVRGETQYF. In DNA, the CDR3 is TGCGCCAGCAGCCAAGTCAGGGTCAGGGGGGAGACCCAGTACTTC.